Here is one T cell receptor (beta chain) with its context. This clone has only one observation. Its antigen is still unknown. Base qualities were left out, and no much larger clone turns up one base away. The sample belongs to a study of T cells in tuberculosis (dated by TCRdb to 2016 to 2019). Concerning the study at large: In the study, CD1B tetramers and high-throughput TCR immunosequencing were combined to characterize T cells specific for the mycobacterial lipid antigen glucose monomycolate (GMM). IGRA-negative adolescents, IGRA-positive adolescents with latent tuberculosis and adults with active tuberculosis, nine to ten per group, were compared in a South African clinical cohort.

Per the germline V gene, MGHDK is the CDR1 and SYGVNS is the CDR2. V and J lose 1 base and 6 bases, and a span of 9 bases separates them. Including the terminal cysteine and phenylalanine, the CDR3 comprises 13 residues. CDR3 DNA is the only sequence kept; it has 39 bases, read in frame from the first base. TCR libraries were generated with the immunoSEQ multiplex PCR assay, using TCR-beta and/or TCR-alpha/delta assays for each sample. The amplified TCR libraries were sequenced using the Illumina high-throughput platform. For the original study's pipeline: Clustering and dimensionality reduction were performed using pairwise TCRdist distances among GMM-specific receptors from ex vivo sorted or in vitro expanded T cells. The score assigned to each clinical repertoire was mean NN-distance, meaning the average TCRdist to the nearest 10% of tetramer-positive reference sequences. GEM TCR motif frequency was calculated as the fraction of unique TCRs that matched known GEM sequences in V/J usage and CDR3 length. Linear discriminant analysis with leave-one-out cross-validation, implemented in scikit-learn, was used to classify active tuberculosis. TCRdb mirrors the immuneACCESS table, restricted to in-frame sequences. Some clones are absent from its copies; in checked studies, under half trace to an unresolved V gene, and the reason for the others is unknown. Clonal size and the V and J genes are those of that table, whereas D and trimming came from the DNA. The sample table contains 30,000 or so clones; only one count was recorded for around 87% of them. Of the sample, less than 7% falls within the top ten clones.

At study entry, adolescents were screened for latent tuberculosis infection by tuberculin skin test and QuantiFERON-TB GOLD In-Tube IGRA. Unsorted cryopreserved PBMC were immunosequenced, covering on average approximately 91,000 T cells per clinical donor. Eleven high schools in the Worcester region of the Western Cape, South Africa, served as enrollment sites for adolescents aged 12 to 18 years. Approximately 10 adolescents infected with M. tuberculosis and about ten uninfected adolescents were chosen and matched for age and sex. Adolescent PBMC were isolated from freshly drawn heparinized blood by density centrifugation and cryopreserved. Overall results and qualifications from the work: Which clinical samples got chosen depended on the availability of cryopreserved specimens, and the active tuberculosis cases were adults, whereas the controls were adolescents. Compared with IGRA-negative controls, TCR-alpha repertoires from active tuberculosis had smaller mean NN-distances to GMM-specific TCRs, which suggests that these TCRs underwent clonal expansion. The smaller NN-distances were partly driven by shorter CDR3-alpha lengths in active tuberculosis patients, and the difference for TCR-beta did not reach statistical significance. A classifier using the diverse GMM-specific repertoire reached just over 85% accuracy (AUROC approximately 0.9), compared with over 60% accuracy using GEM motif frequencies.

The V gene is TRBV25-1 and the J gene is TRBJ1-2; D gene: possibly TRBD1, on 6 matching bases. Sequencing was done on a sample of PBMCs. This TCR was recovered from a donor between 10 and 35 years old with latent tuberculosis or without tuberculosis infection. CDR3 protein: CASSESYRDGYTF. The nucleotides are TGTGCCAGCAGTGAATCCTACAGGGATGGCTACACCTTC.